The present T cell receptor beta chain was sequenced within a study of blood T cell repertoires in COVID-19. Across the study: The study drew acute and convalescent COVID-19 samples from the United States, Italy and Spain. In each case, the material was cDNA or gDNA derived from T cells, B-cell-depleted T cells, or PBMCs.

Original processing notes: Reference gene primer amplification gave estimated nucleated cell counts. Data came from immunoSEQ multiplex PCR; TCRdb stores just in-frame clones and leaves some out. The D gene and trimming were derived from the DNA, and the V and J assignments and clone size from that table. The sample contains 150,000 to 200,000 clones, around 81% of which appear only once. This clone was seen a handful of times. The CDR3 contains 14 residues. Germline CDR1 is MDHEN and CDR2 is SYDVKM. Unmatched junction bases numbered 4, after V lost 5 bases and J lost 2 bases. V gene TRBV28 combines with J gene TRBJ2-7; TRBD1 matches 9 bases. The TCR was taken from a man aged 55 to 70 with active or convalescent COVID-19. The sequencing input was peripheral blood. CDR3 sequence (DNA): TGTGCCAGCAGTCCGGGACAGGGAACCTACGAGCAGTACTTC. This codes for CASSPGQGTYEQYF.